The 21 T cell receptor beta chains in this list originate from one sample, sequenced in a study of beta chain features in type 1 diabetes. Study-wide results and limits: For Type 1 diabetes patients, all four CD4+ subsets carried TCRB CDR3s that were moderately but significantly shorter.

The authors reverse transcribed all of the isolated RNA, so sequencing captured expressed TCRB transcripts. Repertoires were generated with immunoSEQ multiplex PCR, while TCRdb's copy carries only in-frame clones and drops some. This table has hundreds of thousands of clones, around 15% appearing once. Their antigens remain unidentified. Sequencing was done on a sample of naive CD4+ T cells from blood. Receptor source: a man between 18 and 29 years old with type 1 diabetes.

This clone was detected a few times. The genes are TRBV30 and TRBJ2-3; tentatively, D is TRBD1 or TRBD2 (5 bases each). This CDR3 spans 12 amino acids. CDR1 is GTSNPN, CDR2 SVGIG, per germline (reference sequence). Trimming stripped 2 bases from V and 4 bases from J, with 7 bases between. The CDR3 bases are TGTGCCTGGAGTAGGGACCCAGATACGCAGTATTTT. It is translated as CAWSRDPDTQYF.

The V call is TRBV6-1, the J call TRBJ2-5; TRBD1 is a possible D gene (6 bases). Deletions cut 6 bases from V and 2 bases from J, with 16 bases between. Germline CDR1 reads MNHNS; CDR2 reads SASEGT. CDR3 length: 15 residues. DNA for the CDR3: TGTGCCAGCAGCGATGGGACACGGATACAAGAGACCCAGTACTTC. Its translation: CASSDGTRIQETQYF.

The V and J genes are TRBV28 and TRBJ1-5; no clear D. The CDR3 sequence is 13 residues long. V lost 6 bases to trimming and J lost 1 base, with 7 bases between them. Germline CDR1 reads MDHEN; CDR2 reads SYDVKM. DNA for the CDR3: TGTGCCAGCAGGGCTGGGAGCAATCAGCCCCAGCATTTT. This translates into CASRAGSNQPQHF.

V gene TRBV30 combines with J gene TRBJ2-3; 12 nucleotides match TRBD2. Unmatched junction bases numbered 5, after V lost 0 bases and J lost 4 bases. In germline, CDR1 is GTSNPN, CDR2 SVGIG (reference sequence). This CDR3 region has 16 residues. CDR3 bases: TGTGCCTGGAGTGTAGGGCTAGCGGGAGGGCCAGATACGCAGTATTTT. Translating it yields CAWSVGLAGGPDTQYF.

This chain uses TRBV30 with TRBJ1-4, with TRBD1 as a possible D gene (6 bases). Germline values: CDR1 GTSNPN, CDR2 SVGIG (reference sequence). Trimming took 2 bases from V and 10 from J, leaving 20 bases between them. The CDR3 loop spans 15 amino acids. The CDR3 loop is CAWSSWGGFVGKLFF. The CDR3 DNA reads TGTGCCTGGAGTTCCTGGGGGGGCTTTGTTGGAAAACTGTTTTTT.

The genes are TRBV7-2 and TRBJ1-6; no clear D. The CDR3 contains 13 residues. CDR1 and CDR2 (germline): SGHTA, FQGNSA. V lost 5 bases and J 10 bases, leaving 12 bases between the germline ends. The CDR3: CASSPELGSPLHF. In DNA form, the CDR3 reads TGTGCCAGCAGCCCCGAACTGGGGTCACCCCTCCACTTT.

This chain uses TRBV9 with TRBJ2-6; D gene unclear. Germline CDR1 and CDR2: SGDLS and YYNGEE. V was trimmed by 3 bases and J by 2 bases, leaving 6 bases between them. There are 14 residues in the CDR3. The DNA for the CDR3 is TGTGCCAGCAGCGCACCGGCTGGGGCCAACGTCCTGACTTTC. Its translation: CASSAPAGANVLTF.

The chain combines TRBV30 with TRBJ2-1; 13 nucleotides agree with TRBD2. CDR1 GTSNPN and CDR2 SVGIG come from the germline V gene (reference sequence). CDR3 length equals 14 residues. After removal of 4 bases from V and 8 bases from J, the junction contained 5 bases not matched to a gene. The CDR3 DNA reads TGTGCCTGGAATCGACTAGCGGGAGGATATGAGCAGTTCTTC. It yields the protein CAWNRLAGGYEQFF.

This clone was picked up a small number of times. V gene TRBV7-2 combines with J gene TRBJ2-7; D not resolved. CDR1 is SGHTA and CDR2 is FQGNSA in the germline V gene. The CDR3 sequence is 14 residues long. Trimming cost V 1 base and J 4 bases, with 11 bases left between them. The CDR3 is CASSLDFDGYEQYF. CDR3 DNA sequence: TGTGCCAGCAGCTTAGACTTTGATGGGTACGAGCAGTACTTC.

The table lists this clone with a few counts. The gene calls are TRBV19 and TRBJ1-2, with D possibly being TRBD1 (6 bases). CDR3 size: 15 residues. V dropped 5 bases and J dropped 4 bases, with 17 bases sitting between them. Looked up from germline, CDR1 is LNHDA and CDR2 is SQIVND (reference sequence). CDR3 DNA sequence: TGTGCCAGTAGTGTCGCCGGGACACCTATCTATGGCTACACCTTC. Translated, it gives CASSVAGTPIYGYTF.

This clone was seen only a few times. The J gene is TRBJ2-5, the V gene TRBV11-2, with 11 bases lining up with TRBD1. Unmatched junction bases numbered 2, after V lost 4 bases and J lost 4 bases. There are 14 residues in the CDR3. CDR1 SGHAT and CDR2 FQNNGV come from the germline V gene. The CDR3 nucleotides read TGTGCCAGCAGCTCAGGACAGGGGGCAGAGACCCAGTACTTC. It translates to CASSSGQGAETQYF.

The count of this clone is one. The rearrangement links TRBV6-1 to TRBJ2-7; D may be TRBD1 or TRBD2 (5 bases each). The germline CDR1 and CDR2 sequences are MNHNS and SASEGT. CDR3 length: 15 amino acids. With 4 bases removed from V and 3 bases from J, the gap between germline ends came to 16 bases. The CDR3 DNA sequence: TGTGCCAGCAGTGTGATAACAGATGGGGGCTACGAGCAGTACTTC. Translated, it gives CASSVITDGGYEQYF.

This clone was seen a handful of times. The germline gene is not matched at one end of the junction; a read error may be the cause. V and J are TRBV20-1 and TRBJ2-7, with TRBD1 identical over 7 bases. CDR3 length: 11 residues. Germline CDR1 reads DFQATT; CDR2 reads SNEGSKA (reference sequence). The CDR3, as DNA: TGCAGTGCTACTCCGAAACGGGACAGAGTCTTC. Translated, it gives CSATPKRDRVF.

The V gene is TRBV10-3, the J gene TRBJ2-7, with 10 nucleotides matching TRBD2. CDR1 and CDR2 from the germline V gene are ENHRY and SYGVKD. J lost 0 bases, V lost 0 bases, and 11 bases had no gene match. The CDR3 totals 19 residues. The CDR3 DNA follows: TGTGCCATCAGTGAGTCTCGCGGTAGCGGGAGGCCCAACTCCTACGAGCAGTACTTC. This sequence encodes CAISESRGSGRPNSYEQYF.

This clone was observed a handful of times. V usage is TRBV28 and J usage is TRBJ2-7; 7 bases map to TRBD1. The CDR3 has 15 amino acids. V was clipped by 6 bases and J by 3 bases; unmatched bases: 11. Looked up from germline, CDR1 is MDHEN and CDR2 is SYDVKM. CDR3 coding DNA: TGTGCCAGCAGCACAAACAGGGGACGGAACTACGAGCAGTACTTC. Its protein is CASSTNRGRNYEQYF.

The rearrangement uses TRBV5-4 and TRBJ2-2; 8 bases align to TRBD2. Germline-derived CDR1 and CDR2 are SGHNT and YYREEE (reference sequence). Trimming cost V 4 bases and J 2 bases; bases outside gene matches: 4. CDR3 length equals 15 residues. CDR3 DNA: TGTGCCAGCAGCCTTAGCGGGGCCAACACCGGGGAGCTGTTTTTT. Protein sequence: CASSLSGANTGELFF.

The chain couples TRBV9 to TRBJ1-4, with 9 bases lining up with TRBD1. V lost 2 bases to trimming and J lost 3 bases; unmatched junction nucleotides: 2. Germline CDR1 reads SGDLS; CDR2 reads YYNGEE. The CDR3 runs to 15 residues. The CDR3, as DNA: TGTGCCAGCAGCGTCCGGACAGGGGCTAATGAAAAACTGTTTTTT. This translates into CASSVRTGANEKLFF.

This clone was found a few times. This chain connects TRBV4-3 to TRBJ1-2, with 8 nucleotides matching TRBD1. The junction had 2 bases not matched to a gene; V was cut back by 0 bases and J by 5 bases. The CDR3 is 14 residues long. Germline CDR1 is LGHNA and CDR2 is YSLEER. This chain's CDR3 is CASSQEQGEYGYTF. The CDR3 bases are TGCGCCAGCAGCCAAGAACAGGGGGAATATGGCTACACCTTC.

V and J are TRBV11-2 and TRBJ2-5; a possible D gene is TRBD2 (5 bases). Deletions cut 4 bases from V and 5 bases from J, with 11 bases between. The CDR3 sequence is 13 residues long. The germline V gene encodes CDR1 SGHAT and CDR2 FQNNGV. The CDR3 sequence is CASSWIARETQYF. The CDR3 coding sequence is TGTGCCAGCAGCTGGATAGCGAGGGAGACCCAGTACTTC. Complete variable domain (other parts from reference TRBV11-2 and TRBJ2-5): EAGVAQSPRYKIIEKRQSVAFWCNPISGHATLYWYQQILGQGPKLLIQFQNNGVVDDSQLPKDRFSAERLKGVDSTLKIQPAKLEDSAVYLCASSWIARETQYFGPGTRLLVL.

The chain employs TRBV10-1 and TRBJ2-1, with D uncertain. The CDR3 spans 13 residues. Per the germline V gene, CDR1 is WNHNN and CDR2 is SYGVQD (reference sequence). Trimming pared 4 bases from V and 5 bases from J, leaving 9 bases between. The CDR3 DNA reads as TGCGCCAGCAGTGCCCGGATCGACAATGAGCAGTTCTTC. Translated: CASSARIDNEQFF.

The CDR3 sequence: CASSGQAGGIDTQYF. CDR3 sequence (DNA): TGTGCCAGCAGCGGACAAGCGGGAGGGATAGATACGCAGTATTTT. This rearrangement joins TRBV9 to TRBJ2-3; 10 nucleotides align to TRBD2. Germline V gives CDR1 SGDLS, CDR2 YYNGEE. The ends lost 3 bases at V and 5 bases at J; junction bases unmatched: 6. This CDR3 is built from 15 residues.